The clone carrying this T cell receptor (beta chain) appeared a few times. This sample is drawn from a study of blood T cell repertoires in COVID-19. Sequencing was performed with immunoSEQ multiplex PCR; in TCRdb, only in-frame clones are kept and a portion is missing. The sample lists around 98,000 clones; about 85% were seen once. Germline V gene data show CDR1 as MNHEY and CDR2 as SVGAGI. The CDR3 runs to 15 residues. J gave up 4 bases and V 8 bases, and 9 bases lay outside the gene matches. This chain joins TRBV6-5 and TRBJ1-5, with 9 nucleotides matching TRBD1. Sequencing was performed on peripheral blood. This clonotype was obtained from an older man with acute or convalescent COVID-19. CDR3 amino acids: CASSGQGLENQPQHF. Written as DNA, the CDR3 is TGTGCCAGCTCGGGACAGGGTCTAGAAAATCAGCCCCAGCATTTT.